These 22 T cell receptor beta chains came from one sample sequenced in a study of cytomegalovirus exposure and HLA in healthy donors. The PCR contained 60 Vbeta and 13 Jbeta primers. Generated by immunoSEQ multiplex PCR, the TCRdb table keeps only in-frame clones and is missing some. The table has around 130,000 clones, 70% to 75% seen once. Sequencing was carried out using PBMCs. Receptors were obtained from a woman between 35 and 50 years old in good health and CMV-seropositive.

The chain recombines TRBV30 with TRBJ1-1; TRBD1 aligns across 7 bases. Germline V CDR1 and CDR2: GTSNPN, SVGIG (reference sequence). V lost 0 bases, J lost 5 bases, and 9 bases stayed unmatched. The CDR3 is made up of 15 amino acids. DNA for the CDR3: TGTGCCTGGAGTGTACCGGACAGGCCGAGGACTGAAGCTTTCTTT. Amino acids: CAWSVPDRPRTEAFF.

This chain links TRBV19 with TRBJ1-1; D might be TRBD1 (5 bases). This CDR3 comprises 17 residues. Trimming removed 4 bases at V and 5 bases at J, with 23 bases between. Per the germline V gene, CDR1 is LNHDA and CDR2 is SQIVND (reference sequence). Here the CDR3 reads CASSTGGPLGRATEAFF. CDR3 coding DNA: TGTGCCAGTAGTACAGGTGGTCCCCTTGGCAGGGCTACTGAAGCTTTCTTT.

This clone appeared once. This rearrangement joins TRBV18 to TRBJ1-2; D is possibly TRBD1 (6 bases). This CDR3 is 12 amino acids long. Germline CDR1 reads KGHSH; CDR2 reads LQKENI. Trimming left V 3 bases short and J 8 bases short, with 10 bases between. In nucleotides, the CDR3 is TGTGCCAGCTCACCTTCAGGGGAAGGCTACACCTTC. Amino acids: CASSPSGEGYTF.

The rearrangement links TRBV28 to TRBJ2-1; 7 bases align to TRBD2. V shed 2 bases and J 0 bases; nucleotides not matched to a gene: 7. The CDR3 spans 17 residues. Looked up from germline, CDR1 is MDHEN and CDR2 is SYDVKM. DNA of the CDR3: TGTGCCAGCAGTTTAGCTGGGGGGGGAAGCTCCTACAATGAGCAGTTCTTC. Residues: CASSLAGGGSSYNEQFF.

The gene calls are TRBV5-4 and TRBJ1-2; a possible D gene is TRBD1 (5 bases). The germline gives CDR1 SGHNT, CDR2 YYREEE (reference sequence). V lost 0 bases and J lost 4, with 19 bases in between. This CDR3 region has 17 residues. The CDR3 DNA is TGTGCCAGCAGCTTGGAAATCTGGGGGGGTCAGAGCTATGGCTACACCTTC. Residues: CASSLEIWGGQSYGYTF.

The chain recombines TRBV7-2 with TRBJ2-5; 14 bases fit TRBD2. V gave up 1 base and J gave up 3 bases; unmatched junction bases: 1. Germline V gives CDR1 SGHTA, CDR2 FQGNSA. The CDR3 is made up of 16 amino acids. The CDR3 loop is CASSLEGLAGEETQYF. For the CDR3, the DNA is TGTGCCAGCAGCTTAGAGGGACTAGCGGGAGAAGAGACCCAGTACTTC.

This CDR3 reads CASSQPRTSGGAWRDTQYF. The CDR3, as DNA: TGCGCCAGCAGCCAACCAAGGACTAGCGGGGGGGCGTGGAGAGATACGCAGTATTTT. The rearrangement uses TRBV4-1 and TRBJ2-3; 15 bases are a match to TRBD2. Germline CDR1 reads MGHRA; CDR2 reads YSYEKL. This CDR3 has 19 amino acids. Germline trimming cut 2 bases from V and 5 bases from J; bases unmatched to any gene: 11.

The V call is TRBV30, the J call TRBJ1-1; D perhaps matches TRBD1 (5 bases). Per germline, CDR1 GTSNPN and CDR2 SVGIG (reference sequence). Trimming took 4 bases from V and 1 from J, leaving 16 bases between them. The CDR3 runs to 15 residues. DNA of the CDR3: TGTGCCTGGACTACGGGATGGGGGGGGAACACTGAAGCTTTCTTT. Residues: CAWTTGWGGNTEAFF.

V gene TRBV28 combines with J gene TRBJ2-4, with 13 bases that match TRBD2. Germline assignment: CDR1 MDHEN and CDR2 SYDVKM. The ends lost 6 bases at V and 1 base at J; junction bases unmatched: 9. This CDR3 is built from 18 residues. The CDR3 reads CASRVTSGGAGAKNIQYF. CDR3 nucleotides: TGTGCCAGCAGAGTTACTAGCGGGGGGGCGGGGGCCAAAAACATTCAGTACTTC.

A few counts support this clone. At one of its ends the junction is not consistent with the germline gene, which may arise from a read error. The genes are TRBV18 and TRBJ1-5; no reliable D call. The germline V gene encodes CDR1 KGHSH and CDR2 LQKENI. The CDR3 is made up of 16 amino acids. CDR3 residues: CAISLSLYVVNQPQHF. DNA for the CDR3: TGTGCCATCTCATTATCCCTCTACGTCGTGAATCAGCCCCAGCATTTT.

The J gene is TRBJ2-7, the V gene TRBV18, with 11 bases fitting TRBD2. The CDR3 is made up of 14 amino acids. V trimming: 3 bases; J trimming: 6 bases; junction bases outside the gene matches: 4. Germline V gives CDR1 KGHSH, CDR2 LQKENI. DNA for the CDR3: TGTGCCAGCTCACCGGAGACTAGCGGGACCGAGCAGTACTTC. Translation gives CASSPETSGTEQYF.

V gene TRBV28 combines with J gene TRBJ1-1, with a tentative D call TRBD1 (6 bases). Germline-derived CDR1 and CDR2 are MDHEN and SYDVKM. The CDR3 is 14 amino acids. Trimming left V 3 bases short and J 1 base short, with 9 bases between. The CDR3 sequence: CASSLGARNTEAFF. The CDR3 coding sequence is TGTGCCAGCAGTTTGGGGGCGCGGAACACTGAAGCTTTCTTT.

The chain uses TRBV10-3 and TRBJ1-2; D is possibly TRBD1 (6 bases). The CDR3 sequence is 12 residues long. Germline V gene data show CDR1 as ENHRY and CDR2 as SYGVKD. Trimming took 2 bases from V and 7 from J, leaving 8 bases between them. CDR3 coding DNA: TGTGCCATCAGTGAGAACAGGGCTGGCTACACCTTC. Its translation is CAISENRAGYTF.

This rearrangement joins TRBV29-1 to TRBJ2-2, with D tentatively TRBD2 (5 bases). The CDR3 loop spans 14 amino acids. The germline gives CDR1 SQVTM, CDR2 ANQGSEA. V was clipped by 5 bases and J by 5 bases, with 15 bases between them. CDR3 in DNA: TGCAGCGTTTCTCGGTCCGGGGTTACCGGGGAGCTGTTTTTT. As protein: CSVSRSGVTGELFF.

J is TRBJ1-6 and V is TRBV4-3, with D maybe TRBD1 (5 bases). The germline V gene encodes CDR1 LGHNA and CDR2 YSLEER. V gave up 0 bases and J gave up 0 bases, with 12 bases separating them. This CDR3 has 18 amino acids. CDR3 region: CASSQETAKSSYNSPLHF. The CDR3 nucleotides read TGCGCCAGCAGCCAAGAGACAGCCAAGAGCTCCTATAATTCACCCCTCCACTTT.

This rearrangement joins TRBV10-3 to TRBJ1-1, with TRBD1 identical over 7 bases. Germline assignment: CDR1 ENHRY and CDR2 SYGVKD. This CDR3 is built from 13 residues. Losses at the gene ends were 5 bases for V and 7 bases for J; bases not matched to a gene: 7. CDR3 loop: CAISQTGDSEAFF. CDR3 in DNA: TGTGCCATCAGTCAGACCGGGGACAGTGAAGCTTTCTTT.

The chain couples TRBV28 to TRBJ1-3; D might be TRBD1 (5 bases). Germline CDR1 reads MDHEN; CDR2 reads SYDVKM. The CDR3 loop spans 15 amino acids. The V end was cut by 4 bases, the J end by 0 bases, with 10 bases between. The CDR3 bases are TGTGCCAGCAGTTCCATCAGGGTCTCTGGAAACACCATATATTTT. Translated: CASSSIRVSGNTIYF. The whole variable domain, remainder taken from reference TRBV28 and TRBJ1-3, is DVKVTQSSRYLVKRTGEKVFLECVQDMDHENMFWYRQDPGLGLRLIYFSYDVKMKEKGDIPEGYSVSREKKERFSLILESASTNQTSMYLCASSSIRVSGNTIYFGEGSWLTVV.

The rearrangement links TRBV7-6 to TRBJ1-2; D is unresolved. The CDR3 totals 15 residues. Germline-derived CDR1 and CDR2 are SGHVS and FNYEAQ. Trimming cost V 1 base and J 5 bases, with 14 bases left between them. The CDR3 loop is CASSLDGVGSYGYTF. In DNA form, the CDR3 reads TGTGCCAGCAGCTTAGATGGGGTCGGGAGTTATGGCTACACCTTC. Full variable domain (remainder filled in from reference TRBV7-6 and TRBJ1-2): GAGVSQSPRYKVTKRGQDVALRCDPISGHVSLYWYRQALGQGPEFLTYFNYEAQQDKSGLPNDRFSAERPEGSISTLTIQRTEQRDSAMYRCASSLDGVGSYGYTFGSGTRLTVV.

V and J are TRBV28 and TRBJ1-5; D unclear. With 2 bases removed from V and 2 bases from J, the gap between germline ends came to 13 bases. In germline, CDR1 is MDHEN, CDR2 SYDVKM. The CDR3 sequence is 16 residues long. The CDR3 region is CASSLVKGAGNQPQHF. The CDR3 region has the DNA TGTGCCAGCAGTTTAGTAAAGGGAGCGGGCAATCAGCCCCAGCATTTT.

This clone was counted only a few times. The chain links TRBV2 to TRBJ1-2; D is possibly TRBD1 (6 bases). Germline V gene sequence: CDR1 SNHLY, CDR2 FYNNEI. Trimming pared 0 bases from V and 8 bases from J, leaving 13 bases between. The CDR3 extends over 14 amino acids. Here the CDR3 DNA reads TGTGCCAGCAGTGAAGCATTAGGGGGGGTAGGCTACACCTTC. Its translation: CASSEALGGVGYTF.

This rearrangement joins TRBV4-1 to TRBJ2-7; TRBD2 agrees at 10 bases. The CDR3 covers 14 residues. After removal of 6 bases from V and 7 bases from J, the junction contained 9 bases not matched to a gene. Germline V lookup: CDR1 MGHRA, CDR2 YSYEKL. Here the CDR3 reads CASRPLAGVCEQYF. The CDR3 DNA reads as TGCGCCAGCAGACCTCTAGCGGGGGTGTGTGAGCAGTACTTC.

The rearrangement joins TRBV4-3 to TRBJ1-4; D may be TRBD1 (6 bases). This CDR3 region has 15 residues. Germline CDR1 LGHNA, CDR2 YSLEER. V dropped 1 base and J dropped 2 bases, with 8 bases sitting between them. CDR3 bases: TGCGCCAGCAGCCAAGGGGGGCACACTAATGAAAAACTGTTTTTT. Amino acid sequence: CASSQGGHTNEKLFF.